This T cell receptor (beta chain) was recorded in a study of T cells after yellow fever vaccination. Researchers made TCR cDNA using 5'RACE template switching, and this step added a universal primer site and UMIs. TCRdb re-called the 5' RACE reads with MiXCR, one entry per CDR3 protein. Of fewer than 350,000 distinct CDR3 sequences listed, 3.5% to 4.5% are singletons. The sample holds many counts of this clonotype. Deletions cut 2 bases from V and 0 bases from J, with 14 bases between. This CDR3 contains 16 residues. Per germline, CDR1 LGHNA and CDR2 YSLEER. This clonotype originated in a man aged 18-30 years who received the YFV17D yellow fever vaccine. Sequenced here: PBMCs, sampled 15 days after the yellow fever booster vaccination. The chain carries TRBV4-3 and TRBJ2-7; D is unresolved. CDR3 amino acids: CASSQTDTIGSYEQYF. In DNA form, the CDR3 reads TGCGCCAGCAGCCAAACCGACACTATCGGCTCCTACGAGCAGTACTTC.